This TCR beta chain stems from a study of tumor-infiltrating lymphocytes in primary liver carcinoma. Study information: Patients comprised men and women whose ages fell between 30 and 69 years.

The J segment lost 8 bases and the V segment lost 0 bases, leaving 4 bases of the junction unmatched. Looked up from germline, CDR1 is SGHRS and CDR2 is YFSETQ. The CDR3 is made up of 16 amino acids. General observations from the study: A small share of top clones, only about 7-24%, was found in all five tumor regions.

Without any cell sorting, about 20-31 mg of bulk tissue yielded co-extracted RNA and DNA. The template, approximately 500 ng total RNA, yielded TCR beta cDNA made with a constant-region primer. Each TCR beta library was derived from three nested multiplex PCR rounds that employed slightly modified ARM-PCR. Rounds one and two of PCR, each of about 10 cycles, were primed with TRBV1-TRBV30 forward primers and a C-beta reverse primer. TCRdb called the multiplex PCR reads again in MiXCR, with one record for every CDR3 protein. The data hold about 35,000 distinct CDR3 sequences, with approximately 73% observed a single time. This clonotype was found a few times. Its target is not known. This may be a read error: a much more frequent sequence differs by one nucleotide.

The sequenced material came from liver tumor tissue from sampling region 4. Subset denoted: tumor region T4, right-lateral pole. The gene calls are TRBV5-1 and TRBJ2-1; 14 nucleotides line up with TRBD2. The receptor was isolated from a man in his forties with primary liver carcinoma and hepatitis B virus infection. CDR3: CASSLGGLAGADEQFF. The DNA for the CDR3 is TGCGCCAGCAGCTTGGGGGGACTAGCGGGAGCGGATGAGCAGTTCTTC.